This T cell receptor beta chain was recorded in a study of cytomegalovirus exposure and HLA in healthy donors. The PCR contained 60 Vbeta and 13 Jbeta primers. Measured with immunoSEQ multiplex PCR; TCRdb has only the in-frame clones, and not every one. This table has 170,000 or so clones, roughly 80% appearing once. This CDR3 is built from 13 residues. V was trimmed by 4 bases and J by 5 bases, leaving 12 bases between them. Germline lookup yields CDR1 SGHRS and CDR2 YFSETQ. The V and J genes are TRBV5-1 and TRBJ1-1, with D maybe TRBD1 (5 bases). Sequencing used PBMCs. The TCR comes from a boy aged 2 to 10 in good health and CMV-seronegative. The DNA for the CDR3 is TGCGCCAGCAGCGTGGGTCAGGGAACTGAAGCTTTCTTT. This encodes CASSVGQGTEAFF.